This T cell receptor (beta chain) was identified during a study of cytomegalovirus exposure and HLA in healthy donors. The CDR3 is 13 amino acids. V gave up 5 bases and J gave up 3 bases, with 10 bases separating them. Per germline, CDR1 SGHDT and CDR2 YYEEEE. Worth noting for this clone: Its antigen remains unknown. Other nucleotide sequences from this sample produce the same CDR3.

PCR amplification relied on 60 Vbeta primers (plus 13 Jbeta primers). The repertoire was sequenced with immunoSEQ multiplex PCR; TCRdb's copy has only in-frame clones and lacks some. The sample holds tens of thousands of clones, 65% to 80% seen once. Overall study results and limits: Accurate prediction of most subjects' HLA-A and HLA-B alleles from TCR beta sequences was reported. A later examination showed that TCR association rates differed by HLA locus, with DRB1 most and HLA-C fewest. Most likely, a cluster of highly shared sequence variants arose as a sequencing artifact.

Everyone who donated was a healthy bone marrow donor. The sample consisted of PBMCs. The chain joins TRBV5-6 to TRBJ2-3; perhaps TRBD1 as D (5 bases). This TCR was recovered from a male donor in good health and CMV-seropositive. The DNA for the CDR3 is TGTGCCAGCAGTCTAAGGGGTACAGATACGCAGTATTTT. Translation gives CASSLRGTDTQYF.